This TCR beta chain emerged from a study of cytomegalovirus exposure and HLA in healthy donors. Whole-study findings and limits: Prior analysis indicated that the majority of TCR beta V segments exhibited productivity approximately 90% or approximately 30% of the time. TCR beta V- and J-gene trimming, according to a later analysis, was linked to a missense DCLRE1C variant.

Each donor's status was that of a healthy bone marrow donor. Germline V gives CDR1 SGHVS, CDR2 FQNEAQ. V lost 5 bases, J lost 1 base, and 3 bases stayed unmatched. CDR3 size: 15 residues. 13 Jbeta primers and 60 Vbeta primers were used for the PCR. Some clones are missing from TCRdb's copy, which holds only in-frame ones; the method was immunoSEQ multiplex PCR. Seen here are 150,000 to 200,000 clones, more than 60% observed once, and the top ten hold less than 9.5%. Regarding this clone: The antigen remains unidentified.

This receptor was taken from a woman in her thirties or forties in good health and CMV-seropositive. J is TRBJ2-3 and V is TRBV7-8, with 10 bases identical to TRBD2. What was sequenced was PBMCs. CDR3: CASSVGTSGTDTQYF. Written as DNA, the CDR3 is TGTGCCAGCAGCGTAGGGACTAGCGGCACAGATACGCAGTATTTT.